The 14 T cell receptor beta chains below were found in one sample sequenced in a study of T cells after yellow fever vaccination (dated 2019 in TCRdb). The library was produced with 5' RACE. Sequenced on an Illumina NovaSeq 6000. TCRdb reran the public reads through fastp at Q25 and MiXCR, keeping productive beta chains. Identical CDR3 protein sequences are pooled into one entry, listed with their most common genes and DNA. Counted in this sample were roughly 330,000 distinct CDR3 sequences; around 4.1% of them appeared once. More than 20% of the sample is in the top ten clones. What this sample's treatment or condition label stands for: live attenuated yellow fever vaccine strain. The material sequenced was PBMCs, taken 5 days after the yellow fever booster vaccination. The source of these receptors is a man aged 18 to 35 who received the YFV17D yellow fever vaccine.

V and J are TRBV7-9 and TRBJ1-1; maybe TRBD1 (6 bases). Germline V gene lookup returns CDR1 SEHNR and CDR2 FQNEAQ (reference sequence). The CDR3 is 14 residues long. V lost 6 bases and J lost 4, with 15 bases in between. The CDR3 reads CASSNSRGTTEAFF. DNA of the CDR3: TGTGCCAGCAGTAACAGCAGGGGTACCACTGAAGCTTTCTTT.

This clonotype was recorded many times. V gene TRBV30 combines with J gene TRBJ2-3; D gene unclear. The germline CDR1 and CDR2 sequences are GTSNPN and SVGIG (reference sequence). V shed 2 bases and J shed 6 bases, with 12 bases lying between them. This CDR3 is built from 13 residues. CDR3 coding DNA: TGTGCCTGGAGTCCCAACGCTGGGGATACGCAGTATTTT. Its translation is CAWSPNAGDTQYF.

This clonotype occurred a few times. J is TRBJ1-6 and V is TRBV3-1; D not resolved. CDR3 size: 13 residues. Per the germline V gene, CDR1 is LGHDT and CDR2 is YNNKEL (reference sequence). Trimming cost V 1 base and J 13 bases, with 11 bases left between them. The DNA for the CDR3 is TGTGCCAGCAGCCAAGCGGATTTCCCGCCCCTCCACTTT. Protein: CASSQADFPPLHF.

This clonotype appeared many times. The chain has TRBV24-1 and TRBJ2-3, with D possibly TRBD1 on 5 matching bases. The germline V gene has CDR1 KGHDR and CDR2 SFDVKD. CDR3 length equals 15 residues. The V gene lost 3 bases and the J gene lost 6 bases, with 15 bases spanning the gap. DNA for the CDR3: TGTGCCACCAGTGATCCCCGAAGGGGCGGTGATACGCAGTATTTT. Protein product: CATSDPRRGGDTQYF.

The V gene is TRBV4-2, the J gene TRBJ2-5, with D possibly TRBD2 on 6 matching bases. V gave up 4 bases and J gave up 5 bases, with 17 bases separating them. Germline CDR1 reads LGHNA; CDR2 reads YNFKEQ. This CDR3 has 15 amino acids. Here the CDR3 DNA reads TGTGCCAGCAGCCCCCAAACTAGCCCTGGGGAGACCCAGTACTTC. It is translated as CASSPQTSPGETQYF.

This clonotype was seen many times. The chain recombines TRBV6-6 with TRBJ1-1; D gene uncertain. Germline CDR1 and CDR2: MNHNY and SVGAGI (reference sequence). Trimming stripped 1 base from V and 3 bases from J, with 6 bases between. This CDR3 is built from 13 residues. Written as DNA, the CDR3 is TGTGCCAGCAGTTACTTTGGAGACACTGAAGCTTTCTTT. It yields the protein CASSYFGDTEAFF.

CDR3 sequence reads: CASIQTGLGREAFF. CDR3 sequence (DNA): TGTGCCAGCATCCAAACGGGGTTAGGCAGGGAAGCTTTCTTT. The genes are TRBV7-9 and TRBJ1-1, with D unresolved. There are 14 residues in the CDR3. V lost 7 bases to trimming and J lost 8 bases, with 20 bases between them. CDR1 is SEHNR and CDR2 is FQNEAQ in the germline V gene (reference sequence).

The J gene is TRBJ1-5, the V gene TRBV5-8; D uncertain. CDR3 length: 11 amino acids. V lost 4 bases and J lost 6, with 5 bases in between. Germline CDR1 and CDR2: SGHTS and YDEGEE. The CDR3 DNA sequence: TGTGCCAGCAGCGTCTCTCAGCCCCAGCATTTT. This codes for CASSVSQPQHF.

A remark on this clonotype: At one boundary the junction diverges from the germline segment, which might be a read error. The rearrangement joins TRBV28 to TRBJ1-2; TRBD1 matches 8 bases. Germline V gives CDR1 MDHEN, CDR2 SYDVKM. There are 12 residues in the CDR3. The CDR3: CASSRDRGHEAF. CDR3 sequence (DNA): TGTGCCAGCAGCCGAGACAGGGGTCACGAGGCCTTC.

Ten or more counts support this clonotype. This chain uses TRBV6-5 with TRBJ2-2, with a tentative D call TRBD1 (5 bases). The CDR3 is 16 residues long. In germline, CDR1 is MNHEY, CDR2 SVGAGI. Trimming left V 8 bases short and J 6 bases short, with 22 bases between. As DNA, the CDR3 is TGTGCCAGCGGGCGAGGACGGGCAGGGCTCGCCGGGGAGCTGTTTTTT. Encoded protein: CASGRGRAGLAGELFF.

The chain carries TRBV9 and TRBJ2-2, with 16 bases aligning to TRBD2. The germline V gene encodes CDR1 SGDLS and CDR2 YYNGEE. There are 17 residues in the CDR3. The ends lost 4 bases at V and 6 bases at J; junction bases unmatched: 6. The CDR3 nucleotides read TGTGCCAGCAGCCTGGGGACTAGCGGGGGGGCCGCCGGGGAGCTGTTTTTT. It encodes CASSLGTSGGAAGELFF.

The chain combines TRBV27 with TRBJ2-6; 9 bases match TRBD1. CDR3 length equals 18 residues. Germline loops: CDR1 MNHEY, CDR2 SMNVEV (reference sequence). After removal of 1 base from V and 1 base from J, the junction contained 5 bases not matched to a gene. The CDR3 region is CASSLFGTGHSGANVLTF. The CDR3 nucleotides read TGTGCCAGCAGTTTATTCGGGACAGGGCATTCTGGGGCCAACGTCCTGACTTTC.

This chain uses TRBV19 with TRBJ2-2, with TRBD2 matching over 14 bases. V lost 2 bases to trimming and J lost 6 bases; unmatched junction nucleotides: 11. Germline values: CDR1 LNHDA, CDR2 SQIVND (reference sequence). The CDR3 covers 19 residues. CDR3 loop: CASSISGTSGGGSAGELFF. The CDR3 DNA sequence: TGTGCCAGTAGTATATCCGGGACTAGCGGGGGAGGATCGGCCGGGGAGCTGTTTTTT.

The table lists this clonotype with many counts. The V call is TRBV5-1, the J call TRBJ2-5; weak D call: TRBD1 (5 bases). CDR1 and CDR2 (germline): SGHRS, YFSETQ. The V and J ends lost 1 base and 1 base respectively, with 11 bases between them. This CDR3 has 15 amino acids. As DNA, the CDR3 is TGCGCCAGCAGCTTGAGGGGTGGATTCCAAGAGACCCAGTACTTC. Residues: CASSLRGGFQETQYF.